These T cell receptor beta chains were read from a single sample in a study of blood T cell repertoires in COVID-19. Libraries were prepared by immunoSEQ multiplex PCR; TCRdb keeps only in-frame clonotypes and omits some of them. The table lists about 210,000 clones, 65% to 90% of them singletons. The specimen sequenced was peripheral blood. These receptors came from a woman in her seventies with COVID-19, enrolled during active disease. CDR3s include the opening cysteine and the closing phenylalanine or tryptophan. Fields, in order: D gene, J gene, clone size, V gene, CDR3 protein, CDR3 DNA. D genes are given only for firm matches. Some rows have no size entry. The others give once, few or many, or a class for an expanded clone.

D gene: .; J gene: TRBJ2-7; clone size: medium-sized; V gene: TRBV27; CDR3 protein: CASRHGSYEQYF; CDR3 DNA: TGTGCCAGCAGACACGGGAGCTACGAGCAGTACTTC
D gene: .; J gene: TRBJ1-1; clone size: .; V gene: TRBV7-7; CDR3 protein: CAVGALLGRTEAFF; CDR3 DNA: TGTGCTGTGGGGGCTCTACTCGGAAGAACTGAAGCTTTCTTT
D gene: .; J gene: TRBJ1-1; clone size: .; V gene: TRBV23-1; CDR3 protein: CANEEGDPDTEAFF; CDR3 DNA: TGCGCCAACGAAGAGGGGGATCCGGACACTGAAGCTTTCTTT
D gene: TRBD1; J gene: TRBJ2-2; clone size: .; V gene: TRBV19; CDR3 protein: CASSMGQGGTGELFF; CDR3 DNA: TGTGCCAGTAGTATGGGACAGGGGGGGACCGGGGAGCTGTTTTTT
D gene: TRBD1; J gene: TRBJ2-3; clone size: .; V gene: TRBV4-1; CDR3 protein: CASSQTGGFTDTQYF; CDR3 DNA: TGCGCCAGCAGCCAGACAGGGGGTTTTACAGATACGCAGTATTTT
D gene: TRBD1; J gene: TRBJ1-6; clone size: .; V gene: TRBV5-6; CDR3 protein: CASSPGTANNSPLHF; CDR3 DNA: TGTGCCAGCAGCCCAGGGACAGCTAATAATTCACCCCTCCACTTT
D gene: .; J gene: TRBJ1-1; clone size: .; V gene: TRBV6-2/TRBV6-3; CDR3 protein: CASSYQQIMNTEAFF; CDR3 DNA: TGTGCCAGCAGTTACCAACAGATAATGAACACTGAAGCTTTCTTT
D gene: TRBD1; J gene: TRBJ1-1; clone size: .; V gene: TRBV7-9; CDR3 protein: CASSRRQGGRTEAFF; CDR3 DNA: TGTGCCAGCAGCAGACGACAGGGGGGACGAACTGAAGCTTTCTTT
D gene: .; J gene: TRBJ2-3; clone size: once; V gene: TRBV13; CDR3 protein: CASSFSPKGTDTQYF; CDR3 DNA: TGTGCCAGCAGCTTTAGCCCGAAGGGCACAGATACGCAGTATTTT
D gene: .; J gene: TRBJ2-5; clone size: .; V gene: TRBV29-1; CDR3 protein: CSVEGTGRGETQYF; CDR3 DNA: TGCAGCGTTGAAGGGACAGGGAGGGGAGAGACCCAGTACTTC
D gene: .; J gene: TRBJ1-2; clone size: .; V gene: TRBV20-1; CDR3 protein: CSARQGNGYTF; CDR3 DNA: TGCAGTGCTAGACAGGGGAATGGCTACACCTTC
D gene: .; J gene: TRBJ2-1; clone size: .; V gene: TRBV30; CDR3 protein: CAWSGRGNEQFF; CDR3 DNA: TGTGCCTGGAGTGGCCGGGGAAATGAGCAGTTCTTC
D gene: .; J gene: TRBJ2-2; clone size: .; V gene: TRBV10-3; CDR3 protein: CAISLEYGELFF; CDR3 DNA: TGTGCCATCAGTCTCGAGTACGGGGAGCTGTTTTTT
D gene: TRBD2; J gene: TRBJ2-7; clone size: .; V gene: TRBV10-3; CDR3 protein: CAISDPAGLSYEQYF; CDR3 DNA: TGTGCCATCAGTGACCCAGCGGGGTTATCCTACGAGCAGTACTTC
D gene: .; J gene: TRBJ1-1; clone size: .; V gene: TRBV19; CDR3 protein: CASSTPTPLNTEAFF; CDR3 DNA: TGTGCCAGTAGTACCCCGACACCCCTGAACACTGAAGCTTTCTTT
D gene: .; J gene: TRBJ2-1; clone size: .; V gene: TRBV11-3; CDR3 protein: CASSVDKSYNEQFF; CDR3 DNA: TGTGCCAGCAGCGTCGACAAGTCCTACAATGAGCAGTTCTTC
D gene: .; J gene: TRBJ2-2; clone size: .; V gene: TRBV10-2; CDR3 protein: CASSETVTGELFF; CDR3 DNA: TGCGCCAGCAGTGAGACGGTCACCGGGGAGCTGTTTTTT
D gene: .; J gene: TRBJ2-7; clone size: few; V gene: TRBV3-1/TRBV3-2; CDR3 protein: CASSQGAKQYF; CDR3 DNA: TGTGCCAGCAGCCAAGGGGCCAAGCAGTACTTC
D gene: .; J gene: TRBJ1-4; clone size: .; V gene: TRBV13; CDR3 protein: CASSLEGRATNEKLFF; CDR3 DNA: TGTGCCAGCAGCTTAGAAGGGCGGGCAACTAATGAAAAACTGTTTTTT
D gene: TRBD1; J gene: TRBJ1-6; clone size: once; V gene: TRBV6-1; CDR3 protein: CASSDSGTGAPLHF; CDR3 DNA: TGTGCCAGCAGTGATTCGGGGACAGGAGCACCCCTCCACTTT
D gene: .; J gene: TRBJ1-1; clone size: .; V gene: TRBV2; CDR3 protein: CASSYRGTNTEAFF; CDR3 DNA: TGTGCCAGCAGTTATCGGGGGACGAACACTGAAGCTTTCTTT
D gene: TRBD1; J gene: TRBJ1-6; clone size: .; V gene: TRBV5-5; CDR3 protein: CASSYGTAGNSPLHF; CDR3 DNA: TGTGCCAGCAGCTATGGGACAGCTGGTAATTCACCCCTCCACTTT
D gene: TRBD1; J gene: TRBJ1-1; clone size: .; V gene: TRBV11-3; CDR3 protein: CASSPRTGPRTEAFF; CDR3 DNA: TGTGCCAGCAGCCCAAGGACAGGGCCTCGCACTGAAGCTTTCTTT
D gene: TRBD1; J gene: TRBJ1-4; clone size: .; V gene: TRBV11-3; CDR3 protein: CASSLQGAGEKLFF; CDR3 DNA: TGTGCCAGCAGCCTACAGGGGGCGGGTGAAAAACTGTTTTTT